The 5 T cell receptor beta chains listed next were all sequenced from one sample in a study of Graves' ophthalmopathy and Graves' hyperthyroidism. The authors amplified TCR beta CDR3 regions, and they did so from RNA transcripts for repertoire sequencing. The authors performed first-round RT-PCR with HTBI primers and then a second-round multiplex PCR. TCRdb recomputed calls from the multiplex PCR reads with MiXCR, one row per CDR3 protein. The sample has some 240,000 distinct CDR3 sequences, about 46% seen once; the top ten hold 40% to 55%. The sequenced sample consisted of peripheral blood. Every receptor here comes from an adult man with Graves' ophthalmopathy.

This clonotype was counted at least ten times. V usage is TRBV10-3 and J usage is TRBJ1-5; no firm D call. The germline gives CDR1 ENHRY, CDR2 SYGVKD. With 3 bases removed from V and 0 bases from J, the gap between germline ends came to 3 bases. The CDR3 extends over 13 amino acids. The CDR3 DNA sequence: TGTGCCATCAGTGAATATAGCAATCAGCCCCAGCATTTT. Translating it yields CAISEYSNQPQHF.

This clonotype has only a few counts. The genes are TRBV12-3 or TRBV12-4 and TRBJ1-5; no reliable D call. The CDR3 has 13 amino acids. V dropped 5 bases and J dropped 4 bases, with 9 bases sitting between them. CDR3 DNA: TGTGCCAGCAGTGAATGGGAGAATCAGCCCCAGCATTTT. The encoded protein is CASSEWENQPQHF.

CDR3 sequence (DNA): TGTGCCAGCAGCAGGACAGCTGGGGCTAACTATGGCTACACCTTC. Its protein is CASSRTAGANYGYTF. The chain is built from TRBV2 and TRBJ1-2; tentative D call: TRBD1 (6 bases). The germline V gene encodes CDR1 SNHLY and CDR2 FYNNEI. V lost 6 bases and J lost 0, with 14 bases in between. The CDR3 has 15 residues. The full variable domain, its missing parts supplied by reference TRBV2 and TRBJ1-2, is EPEVTQTPSHQVTQMGQEVILRCVPISNHLYFYWYRQILGQKVEFLVSFYNNEISEKSEIFDDQFSVERPDGSNFTLKIRSTKLEDSAMYFCASSRTAGANYGYTFGSGTRLTVV.

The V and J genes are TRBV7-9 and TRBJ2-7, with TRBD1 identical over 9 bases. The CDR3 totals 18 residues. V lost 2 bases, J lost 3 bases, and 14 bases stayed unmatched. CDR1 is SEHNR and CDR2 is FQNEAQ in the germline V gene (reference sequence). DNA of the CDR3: TGTGCCAGCAGCTTATCCTCCCCGGGGACAGGGAGAGGCTACGAGCAGTACTTC. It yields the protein CASSLSSPGTGRGYEQYF.

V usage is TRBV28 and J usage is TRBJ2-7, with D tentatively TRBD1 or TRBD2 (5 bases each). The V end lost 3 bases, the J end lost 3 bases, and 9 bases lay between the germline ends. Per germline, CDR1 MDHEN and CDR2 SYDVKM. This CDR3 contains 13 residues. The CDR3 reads CASSFGGGYEQYF. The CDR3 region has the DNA TGTGCCAGCAGTTTTGGTGGGGGCTACGAGCAGTACTTC.